The clone carrying this T cell receptor (beta chain) was picked up a small number of times. Its antigen is as yet unknown. This specimen belongs to a study of CD4+ T cells in melanoma. The repertoire was sequenced with immunoSEQ multiplex PCR; TCRdb's copy has only in-frame clones and lacks some. Of roughly 140,000 clones listed, around nine tenths are singletons. Germline V gene data show CDR1 as ENHRY and CDR2 as SYGVKD. V trimming: 6 bases; J trimming: 8 bases; junction bases outside the gene matches: 8. The CDR3 runs 13 residues. Study-wide points: Reportedly, melanoma neoantigen-specific CD4+ T cells showed varied differentiation states. A reported correlation linked neoantigen-specific CD4+ T cells to CD8+, macrophage and B cell function.

This clonotype was sampled from a human donor with melanoma. The chain couples TRBV10-3 to TRBJ1-2; the match to TRBD1 covers 8 bases. The CDR3 is CAISPTGVDGYTF. The CDR3 region has the DNA TGTGCCATCAGCCCGACAGGGGTGGACGGCTACACCTTC.